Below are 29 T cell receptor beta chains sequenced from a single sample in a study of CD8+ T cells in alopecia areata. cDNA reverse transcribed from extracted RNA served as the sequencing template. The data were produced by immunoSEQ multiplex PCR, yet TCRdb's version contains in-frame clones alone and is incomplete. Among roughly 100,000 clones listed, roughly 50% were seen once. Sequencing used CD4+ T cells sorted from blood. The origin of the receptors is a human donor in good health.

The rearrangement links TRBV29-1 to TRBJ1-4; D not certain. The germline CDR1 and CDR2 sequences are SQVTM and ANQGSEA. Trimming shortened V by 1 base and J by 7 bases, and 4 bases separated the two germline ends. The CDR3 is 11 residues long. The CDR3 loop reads CSVEVGEKLFF. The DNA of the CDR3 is TGCAGCGTTGAAGTTGGTGAAAAACTGTTTTTT. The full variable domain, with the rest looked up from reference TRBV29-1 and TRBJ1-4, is SAVISQKPSRDICQRGTSLTIQCQVDSQVTMMFWYRQQPGQSLTLIATANQGSEATYESGFVIDKFPISRPNLTFSTLTVSNMSPEDSSIYLCSVEVGEKLFFGSGTQLSVL.

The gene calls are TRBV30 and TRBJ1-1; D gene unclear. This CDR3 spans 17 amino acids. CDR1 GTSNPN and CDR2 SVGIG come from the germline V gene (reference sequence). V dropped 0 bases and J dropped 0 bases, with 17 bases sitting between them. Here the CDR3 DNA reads TGTGCCTGGAGTGTACAGAGGGTGAATGTATTGAACACTGAAGCTTTCTTT. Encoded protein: CAWSVQRVNVLNTEAFF.

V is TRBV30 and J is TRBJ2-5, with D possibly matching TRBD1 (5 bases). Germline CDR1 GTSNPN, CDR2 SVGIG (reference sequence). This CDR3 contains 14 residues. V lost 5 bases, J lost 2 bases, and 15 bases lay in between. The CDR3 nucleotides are TGTGCCTGGCGCCCCTGGGGCTCACAAGAGACCCAGTACTTC. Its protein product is CAWRPWGSQETQYF.

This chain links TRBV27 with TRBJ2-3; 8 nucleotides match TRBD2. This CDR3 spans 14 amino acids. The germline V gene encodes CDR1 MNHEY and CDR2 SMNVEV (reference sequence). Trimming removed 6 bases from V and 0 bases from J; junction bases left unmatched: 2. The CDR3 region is CASRAGVSTDTQYF. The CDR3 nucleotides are TGTGCCAGCAGAGCGGGGGTTAGCACAGATACGCAGTATTTT.

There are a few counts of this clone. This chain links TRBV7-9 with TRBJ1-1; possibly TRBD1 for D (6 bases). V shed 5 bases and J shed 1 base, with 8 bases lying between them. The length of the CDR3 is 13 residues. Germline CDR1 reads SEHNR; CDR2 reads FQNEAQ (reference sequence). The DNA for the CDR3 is TGTGCCAGCAGCACACAGGGGAACACTGAAGCTTTCTTT. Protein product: CASSTQGNTEAFF.

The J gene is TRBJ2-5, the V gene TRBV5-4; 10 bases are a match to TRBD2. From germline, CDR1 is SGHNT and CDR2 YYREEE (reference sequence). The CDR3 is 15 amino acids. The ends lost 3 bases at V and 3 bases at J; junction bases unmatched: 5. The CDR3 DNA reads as TGTGCCAGCAGCTCATTAGCGGGGGGTAAAGAGACCCAGTACTTC. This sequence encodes CASSSLAGGKETQYF. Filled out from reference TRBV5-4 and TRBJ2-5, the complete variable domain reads ETGVTQSPTHLIKTRGQQVTLRCSSQSGHNTVSWYQQALGQGPQFIFQYYREEENGRGNFPPRFSGLQFPNYSSELNVNALELDDSALYLCASSSLAGGKETQYFGPGTRLLVL.

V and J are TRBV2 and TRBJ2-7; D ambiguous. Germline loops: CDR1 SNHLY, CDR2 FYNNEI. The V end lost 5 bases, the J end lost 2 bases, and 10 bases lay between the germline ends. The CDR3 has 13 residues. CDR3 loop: CASSWQETYEQYF. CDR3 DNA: TGTGCCAGCAGTTGGCAGGAGACCTACGAGCAGTACTTC.

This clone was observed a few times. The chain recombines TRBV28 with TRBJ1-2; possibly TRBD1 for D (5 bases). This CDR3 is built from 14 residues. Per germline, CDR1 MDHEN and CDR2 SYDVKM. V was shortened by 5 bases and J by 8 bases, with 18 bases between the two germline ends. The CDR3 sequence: CASSTSGTSWGYTF. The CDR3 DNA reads TGTGCCAGCAGTACCTCAGGGACTTCATGGGGCTACACCTTC.

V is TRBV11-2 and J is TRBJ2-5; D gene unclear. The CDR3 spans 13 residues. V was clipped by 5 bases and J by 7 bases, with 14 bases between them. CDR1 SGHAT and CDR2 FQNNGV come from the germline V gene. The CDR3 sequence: CASSPTSPGTQYF. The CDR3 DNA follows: TGTGCCAGCAGCCCCACCTCTCCAGGGACCCAGTACTTC.

The chain's CDR3 is CASSSPDGYGYTF. Here the CDR3 DNA reads TGTGCCAGCAGTTCCCCAGACGGCTATGGCTACACCTTC. V is TRBV28 and J is TRBJ1-2, with D unclear. The CDR3 totals 13 residues. The V end was cut by 4 bases, the J end by 4 bases, with 10 bases between. Germline CDR1 reads MDHEN; CDR2 reads SYDVKM.

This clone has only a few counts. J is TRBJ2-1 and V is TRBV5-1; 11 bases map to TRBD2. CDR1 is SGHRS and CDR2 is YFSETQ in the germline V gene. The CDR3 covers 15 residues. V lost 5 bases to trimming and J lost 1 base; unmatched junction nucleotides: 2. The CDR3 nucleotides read TGCGCCAGCAGTCCTAGCGGGGGGTCCTACAATGAGCAGTTCTTC. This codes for CASSPSGGSYNEQFF. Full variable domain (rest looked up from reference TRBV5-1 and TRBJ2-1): KAGVTQTPRYLIKTRGQQVTLSCSPISGHRSVSWYQQTPGQGLQFLFEYFSETQRNKGNFPGRFSGRQFSNSRSEMNVSTLELGDSALYLCASSPSGGSYNEQFFGPGTRLTVL.

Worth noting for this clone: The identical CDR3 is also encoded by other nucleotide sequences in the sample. The CDR3 DNA reads TGTGCCAGCAGCCCGGGACAGGGAATGAACACTGAAGCTTTCTTT. The encoded protein is CASSPGQGMNTEAFF. The chain couples TRBV7-3 to TRBJ1-1, with 9 bases identical to TRBD1. This CDR3 region has 15 residues. In germline, CDR1 is SGHTA, CDR2 FQGTGA. Losses at the gene ends were 5 bases for V and 0 bases for J; bases not matched to a gene: 4.

CDR3 region: CASTERTKTYEQYF. CDR3 DNA: TGTGCCAGCACCGAACGAACCAAAACCTACGAGCAGTACTTC. This chain links TRBV2 with TRBJ2-7; D not certain. V was cut by 7 bases and J by 2 bases, with 15 bases left in between. Looked up from germline, CDR1 is SNHLY and CDR2 is FYNNEI. CDR3 length: 14 residues.

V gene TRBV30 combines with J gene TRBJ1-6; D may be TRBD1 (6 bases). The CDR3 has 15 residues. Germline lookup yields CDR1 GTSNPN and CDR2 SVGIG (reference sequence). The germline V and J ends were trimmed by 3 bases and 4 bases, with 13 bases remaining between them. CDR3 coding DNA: TGTGCCTGGAGCTACGGGACACTGTATAATTCACCCCTCCACTTT. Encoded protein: CAWSYGTLYNSPLHF.

In nucleotides, the CDR3 is TGTGCCAGCAGCTACGGGACACTCGGATTCTATGGCTACACCTTC. This gives the protein CASSYGTLGFYGYTF. This chain uses TRBV2 with TRBJ1-2; D might be TRBD1 (6 bases). This CDR3 has 15 amino acids. From germline, CDR1 is SNHLY and CDR2 FYNNEI. Trimming left V 6 bases short and J 4 bases short, with 18 bases between.

CDR3: CSVEFQRNTIYF. In DNA form, the CDR3 reads TGCAGCGTTGAGTTCCAGAGAAACACCATATATTTT. V is TRBV29-1 and J is TRBJ1-3; D gene uncertain. There are 12 residues in the CDR3. Germline CDR1 is SQVTM and CDR2 is ANQGSEA. With 3 bases removed from V and 5 bases from J, the gap between germline ends came to 8 bases.

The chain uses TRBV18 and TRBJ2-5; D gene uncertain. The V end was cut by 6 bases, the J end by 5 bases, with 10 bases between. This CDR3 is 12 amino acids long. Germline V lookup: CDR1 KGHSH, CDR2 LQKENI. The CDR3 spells CASSTGRETQYF. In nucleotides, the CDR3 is TGTGCCAGCTCCACCGGGCGGGAGACCCAGTACTTC.

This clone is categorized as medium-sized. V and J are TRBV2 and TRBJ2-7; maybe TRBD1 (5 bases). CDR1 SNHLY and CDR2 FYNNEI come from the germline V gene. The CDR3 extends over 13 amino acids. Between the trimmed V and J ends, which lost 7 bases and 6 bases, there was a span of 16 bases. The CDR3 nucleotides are TGTGCCAGCACTACCCTCGACAGATCCGAGCAGTACTTC. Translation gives CASTTLDRSEQYF.

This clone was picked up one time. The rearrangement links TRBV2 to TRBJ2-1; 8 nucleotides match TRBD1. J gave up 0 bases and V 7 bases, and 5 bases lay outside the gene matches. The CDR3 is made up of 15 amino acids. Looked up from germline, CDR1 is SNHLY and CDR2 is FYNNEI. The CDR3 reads CASKMDRASYNEQFF. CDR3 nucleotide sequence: TGTGCCAGCAAGATGGACAGGGCCTCCTACAATGAGCAGTTCTTC.

Here the CDR3 reads CASSRVGESGYTF. CDR3 nucleotide sequence: TGCGCCAGCAGCCGGGTAGGAGAAAGCGGCTACACCTTC. The chain couples TRBV5-1 to TRBJ1-2; D is undetermined. The CDR3 length is 13 residues. With 4 bases removed from V and 8 bases from J, the gap between germline ends came to 15 bases. The germline gives CDR1 SGHRS, CDR2 YFSETQ.

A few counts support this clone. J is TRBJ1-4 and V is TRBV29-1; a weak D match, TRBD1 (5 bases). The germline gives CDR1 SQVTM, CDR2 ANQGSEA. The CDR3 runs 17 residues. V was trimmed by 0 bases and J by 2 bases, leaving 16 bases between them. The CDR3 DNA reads TGCAGCGTTGAAGATAGGCAGGGCCCGTCCACTAATGAAAAACTGTTTTTT. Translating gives CSVEDRQGPSTNEKLFF.

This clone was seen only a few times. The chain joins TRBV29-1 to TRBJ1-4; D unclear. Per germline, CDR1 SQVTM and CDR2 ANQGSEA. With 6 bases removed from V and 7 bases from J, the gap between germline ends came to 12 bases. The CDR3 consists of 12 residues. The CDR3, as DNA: TGCAGCGTGGGCAAAGGTGGTGAAAAACTGTTTTTT. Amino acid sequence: CSVGKGGEKLFF.

The CDR3 spells CASSGLTGGGNTIYF. The DNA for the CDR3 is TGTGCCAGCAGCGGTCTCACAGGGGGAGGAAACACCATATATTTT. This chain uses TRBV7-2 with TRBJ1-3; 8 nucleotides align to TRBD1. This CDR3 spans 15 amino acids. J gave up 4 bases and V 5 bases, and 7 bases lay outside the gene matches. The germline V gene has CDR1 SGHTA and CDR2 FQGNSA.

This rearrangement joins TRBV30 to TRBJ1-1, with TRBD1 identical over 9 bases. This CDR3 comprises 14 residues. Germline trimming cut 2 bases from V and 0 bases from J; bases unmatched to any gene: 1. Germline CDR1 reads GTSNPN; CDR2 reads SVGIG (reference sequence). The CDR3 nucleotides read TGTGCCTGGAGTCGACAGGGGGTGAACACTGAAGCTTTCTTT. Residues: CAWSRQGVNTEAFF.

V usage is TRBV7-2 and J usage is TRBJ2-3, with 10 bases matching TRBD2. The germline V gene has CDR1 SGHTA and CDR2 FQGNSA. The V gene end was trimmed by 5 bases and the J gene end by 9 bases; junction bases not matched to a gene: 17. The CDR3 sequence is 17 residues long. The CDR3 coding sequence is TGTGCCAGCAGCGATATCGGGCTAGCGGGGGTTCCGGGAACGCAGTATTTT. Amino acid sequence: CASSDIGLAGVPGTQYF.

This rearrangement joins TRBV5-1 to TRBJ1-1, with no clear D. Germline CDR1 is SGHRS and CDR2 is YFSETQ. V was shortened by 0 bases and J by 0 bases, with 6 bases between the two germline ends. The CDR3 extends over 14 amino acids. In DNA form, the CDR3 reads TGCGCCAGCAGCTTGGATCAGCTGAACACTGAAGCTTTCTTT. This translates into CASSLDQLNTEAFF.

The CDR3 DNA sequence: TGCAGCGTTGGCCCCCCAGTCAGGAGCTCCTATAATTCACCCCTCCACTTT. It is translated as CSVGPPVRSSYNSPLHF. The chain uses TRBV29-1 and TRBJ1-6; D is undetermined. Trimming pared 4 bases from V and 0 bases from J, leaving 16 bases between. The CDR3 covers 17 residues. Germline assignment: CDR1 SQVTM and CDR2 ANQGSEA.

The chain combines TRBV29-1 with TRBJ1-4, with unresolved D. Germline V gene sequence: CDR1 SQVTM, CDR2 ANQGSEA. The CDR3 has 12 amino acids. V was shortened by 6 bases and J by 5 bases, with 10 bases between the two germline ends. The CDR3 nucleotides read TGCAGCGTGGGGTTCACCAATGAAAAACTGTTTTTT. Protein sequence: CSVGFTNEKLFF.

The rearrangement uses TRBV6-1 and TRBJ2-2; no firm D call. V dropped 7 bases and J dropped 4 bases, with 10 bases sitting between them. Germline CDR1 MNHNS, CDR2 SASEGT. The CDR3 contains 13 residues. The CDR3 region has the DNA TGTGCCAGCATGGTACTGAGCACCGGGGAGCTGTTTTTT. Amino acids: CASMVLSTGELFF.